The rows below give T cell receptor beta chains drawn from one sample of a study of T-cell reconstitution after alpha-beta-depleted transplantation in children. MiXCR was run by TCRdb on the PCR reads, yielding one entry per CDR3 protein. Counted here are a few hundred thousand distinct CDR3 sequences, approximately 10% occurring once; the ten biggest clones make up about a quarter. The sequenced sample was peripheral blood, obtained 180 days after TCRalphabeta/CD19-depleted stem cell transplant. The receptors stem from a male patient aged 2 to 9 who had a stem cell transplant for chronic granulomatous disease, so the T cells may come from the graft donor. Each CDR3 is given with its conserved first and last residue. A D gene is named only where the DNA matches it firmly. Expanded clones are given a class, and other clones once, few, many or no size at all.

CDR3	DNA	V	J	D	size
CASSPRSTQYF	TGTGCCAGCAGCCCGAGGAGTACCCAGTACTTC	TRBV7-8	TRBJ2-5	.	many
CASSSTGTANTGELFF	TGTGCCAGCAGTTCCACCGGGACCGCTAACACCGGGGAGCTGTTTTTT	TRBV6-5	TRBJ2-2	.	many
CASSQVQGDNEQFF	TGCGCCAGCAGCCAAGTACAGGGGGACAATGAGCAGTTCTTC	TRBV4-1	TRBJ2-1	TRBD1	.
CASSSDQGETQYF	TGCGCCAGCAGCTCGGACCAAGGGGAGACCCAGTACTTC	TRBV5-1	TRBJ2-5	.	many
CASRTGTSYYEQYF	TGTGCCAGCCGTACCGGGACTAGTTACTACGAGCAGTACTTC	TRBV27	TRBJ2-7	TRBD2	many
CASSFTGNSPLHF	TGTGCCAGCAGTTTCACAGGAAATTCACCCCTCCACTTT	TRBV28	TRBJ1-6	.	many
CASSQDTRGASYNEQFF	TGTGCCAGCAGCCAAGATACGCGGGGGGCCTCCTACAATGAGCAGTTCTTC	TRBV3-1	TRBJ2-1	TRBD2	many
CSAKSSDRGEMGEQYF	TGCAGTGCTAAGTCATCGGACAGGGGAGAAATGGGCGAGCAGTACTTC	TRBV20-1	TRBJ2-7	TRBD1	many
CSVPGLLHHNNEQFF	TGCAGCGTCCCTGGGCTACTCCACCATAACAATGAGCAGTTCTTC	TRBV29-1	TRBJ2-1	.	many
CASRQNSGNTIYF	TGTGCCAGCAGGCAAAACTCTGGAAACACCATATATTTT	TRBV12-3/TRBV12-4	TRBJ1-3	.	many
CSVERRLNTEAFF	TGCAGCGTTGAACGACGGCTAAACACTGAAGCTTTCTTT	TRBV29-1	TRBJ1-1	.	many
CASRPRTGNEKLFF	TGCGCCAGCAGGCCCCGGACGGGTAATGAAAAACTGTTTTTT	TRBV5-1	TRBJ1-4	.	many
CASSRGQVYEQYF	TGCGCCAGCAGCCGGGGACAGGTCTACGAGCAGTACTTC	TRBV5-1	TRBJ2-7	TRBD1	many
CASSQDRGLKQYF	TGCGCCAGCAGCCAGGACAGGGGTTTAAAGCAGTACTTC	TRBV4-3	TRBJ2-7	TRBD1	few
CSVAQGLSYEQYF	TGCAGCGTTGCGCAGGGTCTCTCCTACGAGCAGTACTTC	TRBV29-1	TRBJ2-7	.	many
CSVERGIYTEAFF	TGCAGCGTTGAAAGGGGTATTTACACTGAAGCTTTCTTT	TRBV29-1	TRBJ1-1	.	many
CASSPDSGPNTEAFF	TGTGCCAGCAGCCCGGACTCGGGGCCTAACACTGAAGCTTTCTTT	TRBV5-5	TRBJ1-1	.	many